This T cell receptor (beta chain) was captured by sequencing in a study of shared clonotypes between healthy human individuals. Recent acute infections and vaccinations were absent in the healthy HIV-negative adult donors. The method was immunoSEQ multiplex PCR; TCRdb's version includes in-frame clones alone and lacks a portion of them. The data contain 1.4 million or so clones, around 98.5% of them seen just once; the ten biggest clones take up about 0.34%. Trimming stripped 4 bases from V and 2 bases from J, with 12 bases between. CDR3 size: 14 residues. Germline values: CDR1 KGHSH, CDR2 LQKENI. Sequencing used naive CD4+ T cells sorted from blood. The sample's subset: CD45RA+ positively selected. This sequence was found in a man aged 30 to 45 in good health. V and J are TRBV18 and TRBJ2-7; D is unresolved. The CDR3 DNA sequence: TGTGCCAGCTCACGCTCAGGCAATACCTACGAGCAGTACTTC. It encodes CASSRSGNTYEQYF.